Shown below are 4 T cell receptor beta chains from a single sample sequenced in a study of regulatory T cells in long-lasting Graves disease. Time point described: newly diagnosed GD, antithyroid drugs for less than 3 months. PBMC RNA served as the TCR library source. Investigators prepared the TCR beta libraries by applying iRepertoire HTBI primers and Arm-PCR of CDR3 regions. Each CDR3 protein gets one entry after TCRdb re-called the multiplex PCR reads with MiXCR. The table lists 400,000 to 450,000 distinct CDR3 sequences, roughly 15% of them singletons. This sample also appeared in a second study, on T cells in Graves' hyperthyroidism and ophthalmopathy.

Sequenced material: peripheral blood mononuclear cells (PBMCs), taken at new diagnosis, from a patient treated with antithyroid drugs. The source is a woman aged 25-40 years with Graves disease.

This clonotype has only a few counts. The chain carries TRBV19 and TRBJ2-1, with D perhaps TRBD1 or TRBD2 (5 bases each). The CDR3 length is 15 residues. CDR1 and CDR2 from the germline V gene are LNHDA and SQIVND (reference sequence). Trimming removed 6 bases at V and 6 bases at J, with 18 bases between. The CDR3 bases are TGTGCCAGTAGAAATCCGGGACGGTATAGCAATGAGCAGTTCTTC. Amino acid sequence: CASRNPGRYSNEQFF.

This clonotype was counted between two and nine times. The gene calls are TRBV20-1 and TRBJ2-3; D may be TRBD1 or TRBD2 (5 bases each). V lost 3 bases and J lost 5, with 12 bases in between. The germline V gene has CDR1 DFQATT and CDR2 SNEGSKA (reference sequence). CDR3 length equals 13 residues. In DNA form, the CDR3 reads TGCAGTGCTAGGGCCGGGGCGCGAGATACGCAGTATTTT. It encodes CSARAGARDTQYF.

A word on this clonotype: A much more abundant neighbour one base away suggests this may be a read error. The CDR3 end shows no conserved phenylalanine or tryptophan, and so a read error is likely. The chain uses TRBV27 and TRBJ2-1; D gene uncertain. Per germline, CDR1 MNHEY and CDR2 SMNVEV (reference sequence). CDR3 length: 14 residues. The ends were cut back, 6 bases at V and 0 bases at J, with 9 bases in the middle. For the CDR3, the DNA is TGTGCCAGCAGCGAAGGGCGCTCCTACAATGAGCAGTTCCTC. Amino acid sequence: CASSEGRSYNEQFL.

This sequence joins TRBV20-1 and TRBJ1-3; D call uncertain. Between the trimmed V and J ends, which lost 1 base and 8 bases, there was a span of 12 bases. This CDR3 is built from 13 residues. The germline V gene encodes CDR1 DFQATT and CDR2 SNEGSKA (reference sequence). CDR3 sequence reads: CSARVSVDHTIYF. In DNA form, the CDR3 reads TGCAGTGCTAGAGTATCGGTAGACCACACCATATATTTT.